This T cell receptor beta chain stems from a study of blood T cell repertoires in COVID-19. About the research overall: Italy, Spain and the United States were the sources of the convalescent and acute COVID-19 samples. PBMCs, B-cell-depleted T cells, or T cells were the source of the cDNA or gDNA that made up the material.

This clone appeared a single time. Per germline, CDR1 LNHNV and CDR2 YYDKDF (reference sequence). The CDR3 has 16 residues. V gave up 4 bases and J gave up 7 bases, with 20 bases separating them. Per the authors' pipeline: From reference gene primer amplification, estimates of nucleated cell counts were derived. This table comes from immunoSEQ multiplex PCR, and its TCRdb copy is limited to in-frame clones, with some not included. That table furnishes V, J and clone size, whereas the DNA furnished D and trimming. The sample contains approximately 100,000 clones, 70% to 90% of which appear only once. The TCR originated in a human donor in a cohort sampled during active COVID-19. V gene TRBV15 combines with J gene TRBJ2-1; D may be TRBD2 (6 bases). Sequencing was performed on peripheral blood. The CDR3 protein is CATSNWGTSSKNEQFF. In nucleotides, the CDR3 is TGTGCCACCAGCAATTGGGGGACTTCATCAAAGAATGAGCAGTTCTTC.